The 13 T cell receptor beta chains below come from one sample, sequenced in a study of CD8 T cells in Susac syndrome. About 0.5 to 1 ug RNA was reverse transcribed with random hexamers. TCRdb independently ran MiXCR on the immunoSEQ multiplex PCR reads; one entry per CDR3 protein. The data show some 95,000 distinct CDR3 sequences, about 93% seen once. What was sequenced was CD8+ T cells from PBMCs. The receptor set was obtained from a human donor in good health.

V gene TRBV5-8 combines with J gene TRBJ1-1; D is unresolved. CDR3 length: 14 amino acids. CDR1 and CDR2 (germline): SGHTS, YDEGEE. Trimming pared 0 bases from V and 0 bases from J, leaving 6 bases between. CDR3: CASSLAGMNTEAFF. In DNA, the CDR3 is TGTGCCAGCAGCTTGGCCGGGATGAACACTGAAGCTTTCTTT.

The table lists this clonotype with a count of one. Written as DNA, the CDR3 is TGTGCCAGCAGTGGGGACAGGGAAAACCAGCCCCAGCATTTT. It codes for CASSGDRENQPQHF. The chain has TRBV12-3 or TRBV12-4 and TRBJ1-5, with 9 nucleotides matching TRBD1. V shed 5 bases, J shed 7 bases, and the junction held 6 bases outside the gene matches. CDR3 size: 14 residues.

This clonotype was counted once. V and J are TRBV4-1 and TRBJ2-5; 7 bases align to TRBD1. With V trimmed by 0 bases and J by 4 bases, 5 bases remained unmatched. The CDR3 extends over 15 amino acids. CDR1 and CDR2 (germline): MGHRA, YSYEKL. CDR3 DNA: TGCGCCAGCAGCCAAGATGACAGGGTTTCAGAGACCCAGTACTTC. This sequence encodes CASSQDDRVSETQYF.

This chain connects TRBV29-1 to TRBJ1-2; D not certain. This CDR3 comprises 14 residues. CDR1 and CDR2 (germline): SQVTM, ANQGSEA. The V end lost 7 bases, the J end lost 6 bases, and 21 bases lay between the germline ends. This CDR3 reads CSGKEQATYDGYTF. DNA for the CDR3: TGCAGCGGGAAGGAACAAGCGACCTACGATGGCTACACCTTC.

The rearrangement links TRBV14 to TRBJ2-2, with TRBD1 matching over 8 bases. This CDR3 has 17 residues. CDR1 is SGHDN and CDR2 is FVKESK in the germline V gene. J lost 4 bases, V lost 1 base, and 8 bases had no gene match. CDR3 residues: CASSQVGRGPFTGELFF. The CDR3 DNA is TGTGCCAGCAGCCAAGTCGGCAGGGGGCCGTTCACCGGGGAGCTGTTTTTT.

The V and J genes are TRBV6-5 and TRBJ1-1; 10 nucleotides agree with TRBD1. Per the germline V gene, CDR1 is MNHEY and CDR2 is SVGAGI. The CDR3 spans 13 residues. V dropped 6 bases and J dropped 6; count of bases not matched to a gene: 4. CDR3 DNA sequence: TGTGCCAGCAGCACGGACAGGGGGGCTGAAGCTTTCTTT. It specifies CASSTDRGAEAFF.

This chain links TRBV27 with TRBJ1-5; D is perhaps TRBD1 (5 bases). V was shortened by 2 bases and J by 0 bases, with 14 bases between the two germline ends. The CDR3 runs 17 residues. Germline V gene sequence: CDR1 MNHEY, CDR2 SMNVEV (reference sequence). CDR3 nucleotides: TGTGCCAGCAGTTTAGACGGACATTGGAATAGCAATCAGCCCCAGCATTTT. It yields the protein CASSLDGHWNSNQPQHF.

J is TRBJ2-1 and V is TRBV3-1, with a tentative D call TRBD2 (5 bases). CDR1 is LGHDT and CDR2 is YNNKEL in the germline V gene (reference sequence). V gave up 1 base and J gave up 15 bases, with 13 bases separating them. The CDR3 runs 12 residues. Written as DNA, the CDR3 is TGTGCCAGCAGCCAAGGCGAGGGATCGGGGTTCTTC. Translation: CASSQGEGSGFF.

V usage is TRBV7-3 and J usage is TRBJ1-1; D is unresolved. V was trimmed by 2 bases and J by 3 bases, leaving 7 bases between them. The germline V gene has CDR1 SGHTA and CDR2 FQGTGA. CDR3 length equals 13 residues. The chain's CDR3 is CASSLYGYTEAFF. In nucleotides, the CDR3 is TGTGCCAGCAGCTTATATGGGTACACTGAAGCTTTCTTT.

V is TRBV6-2 or TRBV6-3 and J is TRBJ1-5; D is ambiguous. Germline V CDR1 and CDR2: MNHEY, SVGEGT. The V end was cut by 10 bases, the J end by 5 bases, with 12 bases between. The CDR3 totals 12 residues. This CDR3 is CATKERDQPQHF. CDR3 coding DNA: TGTGCCACCAAGGAGCGAGATCAGCCCCAGCATTTT.

This chain joins TRBV5-6 and TRBJ1-5; the D gene is possibly TRBD1 (6 bases). The CDR3 runs to 16 residues. Trimming pared 4 bases from V and 1 base from J, leaving 15 bases between. Germline loops: CDR1 SGHDT, CDR2 YYEEEE. The CDR3 DNA follows: TGTGCCAGCAGCCCGGGCGGGGGCGCGAGCAATCAGCCCCAGCATTTT. It encodes CASSPGGGASNQPQHF.

The V and J genes are TRBV6-4 and TRBJ2-2; D may be TRBD2 (5 bases). V lost 5 bases and J 5 bases, leaving 12 bases between the germline ends. The CDR3 extends over 14 amino acids. In germline, CDR1 is MRHNA, CDR2 SNTAGT. The CDR3 DNA reads as TGTGCCAGCAGTCCTGAGGGAGAAACCGGGGAGCTGTTTTTT. It yields the protein CASSPEGETGELFF.

The chain links TRBV27 to TRBJ2-3, with 7 nucleotides matching TRBD2. V trimming: 2 bases; J trimming: 4 bases; junction bases outside the gene matches: 9. Germline values: CDR1 MNHEY, CDR2 SMNVEV (reference sequence). CDR3 length: 16 residues. The CDR3 here is CASSLRPAGLADTQYF. The CDR3 DNA reads TGTGCCAGCAGTTTACGTCCAGCGGGGTTAGCAGATACGCAGTATTTT.